The present T cell receptor beta chain was sequenced within a study of OX40 agonist ivuxolimab in advanced cancers. The study, taken as a whole, reports: Some patients who did not respond also had low normalized T-cell clonal expansion.

Remarks on this clone: Its matching antigen is unknown.

This table comes from immunoSEQ multiplex PCR, and its TCRdb copy is limited to in-frame clones, with some not included. The repertoire holds tens of thousands of clones, with approximately 79% as singletons. Trimming at V came to 1 base and at J to 7 bases, leaving 6 bases not matched to a gene. Germline lookup yields CDR1 SGHNT and CDR2 YYREEE (reference sequence). The CDR3 has 15 residues. Blood samples were obtained at baseline, cycle 4 day 1, and cycle 7 day 1. The chain joins TRBV5-4 to TRBJ2-1; 9 positions agree with TRBD1. Sequenced here: CD4+ or CD8+ T cells sorted from blood, sampled in a trial of the OX40 agonist ivuxolimab. The sequence came from an adult with an advanced solid tumor such as melanoma, head and neck, liver or kidney cancer. CDR3: CASSLSSGQGNEQFF. CDR3 coding DNA: TGTGCCAGCAGCTTGAGTTCCGGACAGGGGAATGAGCAGTTCTTC.